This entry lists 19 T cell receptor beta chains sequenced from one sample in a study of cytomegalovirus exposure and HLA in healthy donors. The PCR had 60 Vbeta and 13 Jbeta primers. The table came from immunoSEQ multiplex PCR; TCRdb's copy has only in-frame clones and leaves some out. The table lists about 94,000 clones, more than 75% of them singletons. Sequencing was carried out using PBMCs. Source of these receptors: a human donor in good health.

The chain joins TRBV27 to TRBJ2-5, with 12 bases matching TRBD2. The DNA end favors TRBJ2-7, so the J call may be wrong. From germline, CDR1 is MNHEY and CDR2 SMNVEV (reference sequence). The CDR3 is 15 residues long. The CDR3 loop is CASSLGLAGTNEQYF. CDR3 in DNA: TGTGCCAGCAGTTTAGGACTAGCGGGAACCAACGAGCAGTACTTC.

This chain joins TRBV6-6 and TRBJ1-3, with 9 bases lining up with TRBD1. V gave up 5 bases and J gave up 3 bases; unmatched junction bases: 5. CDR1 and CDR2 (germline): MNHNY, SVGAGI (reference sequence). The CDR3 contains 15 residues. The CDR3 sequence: CASSQSTGGGNTIYF. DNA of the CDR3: TGTGCCAGCAGTCAATCGACAGGGGGTGGAAACACCATATATTTT.

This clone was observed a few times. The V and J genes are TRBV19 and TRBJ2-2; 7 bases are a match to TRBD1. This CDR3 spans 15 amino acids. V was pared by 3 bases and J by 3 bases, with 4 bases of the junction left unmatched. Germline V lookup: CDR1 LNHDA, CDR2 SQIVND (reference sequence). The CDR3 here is CASSIMTGYTGELFF. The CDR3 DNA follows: TGTGCCAGTAGTATCATGACAGGGTACACCGGGGAGCTGTTTTTT. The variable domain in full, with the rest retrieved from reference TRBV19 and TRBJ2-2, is DGGITQSPKYLFRKEGQNVTLSCEQNLNHDAMYWYRQDPGQGLRLIYYSQIVNDFQKGDIAEGYSVSREKKESFPLTVTSAQKNPTAFYLCASSIMTGYTGELFFGEGSRLTVL.

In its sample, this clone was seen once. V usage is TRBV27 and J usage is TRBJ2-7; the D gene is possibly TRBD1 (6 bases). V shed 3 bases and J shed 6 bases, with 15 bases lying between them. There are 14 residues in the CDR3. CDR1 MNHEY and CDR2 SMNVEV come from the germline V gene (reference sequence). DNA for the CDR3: TGTGCCAGCAGTTTTACAGGGATCGGCTCCGAGCAGTACTTC. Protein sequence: CASSFTGIGSEQYF.

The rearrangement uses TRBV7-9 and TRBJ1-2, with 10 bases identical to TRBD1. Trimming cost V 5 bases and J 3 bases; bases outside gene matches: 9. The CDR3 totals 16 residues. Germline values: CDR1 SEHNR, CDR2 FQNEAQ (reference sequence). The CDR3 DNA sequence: TGTGCCAGCAGCACCGGGGACAGGGGCTTGGACTATGGCTACACCTTC. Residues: CASSTGDRGLDYGYTF. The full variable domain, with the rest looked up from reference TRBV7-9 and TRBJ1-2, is DTGVSQNPRHKITKRGQNVTFRCDPISEHNRLYWYRQTLGQGPEFLTYFQNEAQLEKSRLLSDRFSAERPKGSFSTLEIQRTEQGDSAMYLCASSTGDRGLDYGYTFGSGTRLTVV.

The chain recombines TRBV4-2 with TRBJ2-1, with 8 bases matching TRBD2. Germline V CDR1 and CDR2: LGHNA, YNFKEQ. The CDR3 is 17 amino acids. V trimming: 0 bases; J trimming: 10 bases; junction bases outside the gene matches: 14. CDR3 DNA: TGTGCCAGCAGCCAAGATACCGGGAGGGGAACAATACGAGAGCAGTTCTTC. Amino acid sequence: CASSQDTGRGTIREQFF.

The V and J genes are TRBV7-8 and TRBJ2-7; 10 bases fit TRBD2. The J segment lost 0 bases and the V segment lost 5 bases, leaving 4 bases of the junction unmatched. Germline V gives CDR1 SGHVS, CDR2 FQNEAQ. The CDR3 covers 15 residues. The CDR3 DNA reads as TGTGCCAGCAGCCGTAGCGGGGGGCCCTCCTACGAGCAGTACTTC. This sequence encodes CASSRSGGPSYEQYF. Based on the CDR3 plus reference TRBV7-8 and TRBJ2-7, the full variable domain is GAGVSQSPRYKVAKRGQDVALRCDPISGHVSLFWYQQALGQGPEFLTYFQNEAQLDKSGLPSDRFFAERPEGSVSTLKIQRTQQEDSAVYLCASSRSGGPSYEQYFGPGTRLTVT.

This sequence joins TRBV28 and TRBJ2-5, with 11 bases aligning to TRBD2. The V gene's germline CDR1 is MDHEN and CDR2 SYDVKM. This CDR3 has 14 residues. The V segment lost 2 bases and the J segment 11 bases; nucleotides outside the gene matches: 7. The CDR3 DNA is TGTGCCAGCAGTTTAAGGCTAGCGGGAGGTGAGCAGTACTTC. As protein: CASSLRLAGGEQYF.

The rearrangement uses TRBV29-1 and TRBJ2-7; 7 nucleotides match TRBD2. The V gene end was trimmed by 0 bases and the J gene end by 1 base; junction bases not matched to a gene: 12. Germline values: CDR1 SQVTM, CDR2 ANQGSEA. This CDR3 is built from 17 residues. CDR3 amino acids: CSVEDFSSGTYSYEQYF. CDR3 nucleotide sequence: TGCAGCGTTGAAGATTTCAGCAGCGGGACGTATTCCTACGAGCAGTACTTC.

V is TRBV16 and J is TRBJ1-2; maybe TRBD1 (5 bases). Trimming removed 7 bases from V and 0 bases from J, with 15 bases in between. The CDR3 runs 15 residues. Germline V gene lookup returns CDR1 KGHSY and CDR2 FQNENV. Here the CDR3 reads CASTKLRDSNYGYTF. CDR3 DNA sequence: TGTGCCAGCACCAAACTCAGGGATTCTAACTATGGCTACACCTTC.

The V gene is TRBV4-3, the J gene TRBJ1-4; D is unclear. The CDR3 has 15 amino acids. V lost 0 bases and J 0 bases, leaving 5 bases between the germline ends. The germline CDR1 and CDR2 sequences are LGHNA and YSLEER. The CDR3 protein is CASSQEGATNEKLFF. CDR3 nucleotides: TGCGCCAGCAGCCAAGAAGGAGCAACTAATGAAAAACTGTTTTTT.

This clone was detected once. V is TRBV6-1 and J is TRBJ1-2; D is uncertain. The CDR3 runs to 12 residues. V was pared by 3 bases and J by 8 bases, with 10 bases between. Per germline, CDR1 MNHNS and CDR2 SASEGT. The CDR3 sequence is CASSDSRRGYTF. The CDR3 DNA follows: TGTGCCAGCAGTGACTCTAGGAGGGGCTACACCTTC.

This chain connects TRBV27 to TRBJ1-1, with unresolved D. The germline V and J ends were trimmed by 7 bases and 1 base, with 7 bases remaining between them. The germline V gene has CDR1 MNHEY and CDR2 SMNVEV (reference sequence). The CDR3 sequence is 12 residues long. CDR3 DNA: TGTGCCAGCACTGCAGGGAACACTGAAGCTTTCTTT. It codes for CASTAGNTEAFF.

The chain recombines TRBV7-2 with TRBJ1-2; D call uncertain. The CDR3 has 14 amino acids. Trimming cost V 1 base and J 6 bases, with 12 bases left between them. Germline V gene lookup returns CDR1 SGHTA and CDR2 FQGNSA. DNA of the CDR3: TGTGCCAGCAGCTTAGTCGGGGTGGCAGATGGCTACACCTTC. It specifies CASSLVGVADGYTF.

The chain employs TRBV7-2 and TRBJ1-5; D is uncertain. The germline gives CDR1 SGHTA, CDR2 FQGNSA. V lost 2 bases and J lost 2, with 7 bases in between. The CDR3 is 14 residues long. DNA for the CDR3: TGTGCCAGCAGCTTACGGCAGGGCAATCAGCCCCAGCATTTT. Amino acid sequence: CASSLRQGNQPQHF.

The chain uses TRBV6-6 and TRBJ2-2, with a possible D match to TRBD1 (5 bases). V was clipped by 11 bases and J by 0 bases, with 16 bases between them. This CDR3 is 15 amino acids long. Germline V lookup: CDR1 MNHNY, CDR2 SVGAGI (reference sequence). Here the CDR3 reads CASKKQAANTGELFF. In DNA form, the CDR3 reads TGTGCCTCAAAGAAACAGGCTGCGAACACCGGGGAGCTGTTTTTT.

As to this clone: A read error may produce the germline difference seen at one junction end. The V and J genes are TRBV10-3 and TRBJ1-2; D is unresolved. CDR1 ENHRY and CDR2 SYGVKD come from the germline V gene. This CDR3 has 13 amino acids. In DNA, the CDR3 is TGTGCCATCAAAGGCAGGATAGACTATAGCTACACCTTC. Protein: CAIKGRIDYSYTF.

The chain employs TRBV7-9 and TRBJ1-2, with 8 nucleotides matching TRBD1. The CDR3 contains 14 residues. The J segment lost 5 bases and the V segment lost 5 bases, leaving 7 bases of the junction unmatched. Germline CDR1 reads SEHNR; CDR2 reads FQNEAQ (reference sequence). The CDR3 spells CASSPQGAWYGYTF. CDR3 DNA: TGTGCCAGCAGCCCCCAGGGGGCCTGGTATGGCTACACCTTC.

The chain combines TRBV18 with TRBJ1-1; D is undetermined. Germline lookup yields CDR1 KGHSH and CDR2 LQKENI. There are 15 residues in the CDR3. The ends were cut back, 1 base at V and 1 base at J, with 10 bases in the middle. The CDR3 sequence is CASSPRMETNTEAFF. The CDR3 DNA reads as TGTGCCAGCTCACCACGAATGGAGACGAACACTGAAGCTTTCTTT.